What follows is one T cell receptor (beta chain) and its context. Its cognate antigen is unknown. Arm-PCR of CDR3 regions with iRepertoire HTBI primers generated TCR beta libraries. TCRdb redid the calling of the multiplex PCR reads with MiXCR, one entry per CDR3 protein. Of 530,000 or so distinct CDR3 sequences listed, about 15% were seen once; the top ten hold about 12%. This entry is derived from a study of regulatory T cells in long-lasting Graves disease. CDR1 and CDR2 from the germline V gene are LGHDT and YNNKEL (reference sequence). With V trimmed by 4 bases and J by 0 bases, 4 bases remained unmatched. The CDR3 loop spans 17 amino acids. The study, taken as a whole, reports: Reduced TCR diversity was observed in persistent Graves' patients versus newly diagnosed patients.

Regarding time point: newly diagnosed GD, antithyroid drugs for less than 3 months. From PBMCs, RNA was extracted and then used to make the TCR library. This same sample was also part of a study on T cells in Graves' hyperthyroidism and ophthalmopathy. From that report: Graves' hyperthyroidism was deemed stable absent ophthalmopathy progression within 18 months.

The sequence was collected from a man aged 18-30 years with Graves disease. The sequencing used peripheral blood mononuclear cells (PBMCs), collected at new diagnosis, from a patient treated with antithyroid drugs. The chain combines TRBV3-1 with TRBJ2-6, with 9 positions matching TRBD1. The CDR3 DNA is TGTGCCAGCAGCCGACAGGGGGGTATCTCTGGGGCCAACGTCCTGACTTTC. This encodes CASSRQGGISGANVLTF.